These 26 T cell receptor delta chains were all obtained from the same sample, sequenced in a study of DNA immune sequencing with unique molecular identifiers. All 8 TRDV and 4 TRDJ genes were targeted in 32-plex amplification of genomic DNA. A 12-nucleotide UMI was added during approximately 3 barcoding PCR cycles before adapter PCR. TCRdb reanalyzed the multiplex PCR reads using CATT. In the table there are fewer than 950 delta-chain clones, approximately 3% of which are singletons. The sequenced sample consisted of gamma-delta T cells from PBMCs. The receptors originated from a human donor in good health.

This clone was counted between two and nine times. The same CDR3 also results from other DNA sequences found in this sample. CDR3 nucleotide sequence: TGTGCCTGTGACGAGATTCTGGGGGGTATCACCGATAAACTCATCTTT. As protein: CACDEILGGITDKLIF. The chain couples TRDV2 to TRDJ1; 7 bases are shared with TRDD3. V shed 3 bases and J 1 base; nucleotides not matched to a gene: 10. Germline CDR1 and CDR2: GEAIGNYY and EKD. The CDR3 spans 16 residues.

This clone turned up a few times. TCRdb has a much larger clone's protein, which differs at residues 8 and 14 from the translation of this DNA, likely because of a read error; what is shown is the protein translated from the DNA. The V and J genes are TRDV2 and TRDJ1; 8 bases are a match to TRDD3. V lost 1 base to trimming and J lost 10 bases; unmatched junction nucleotides: 28. This CDR3 comprises 20 residues. Germline V gene lookup returns CDR1 GEAIGNYY and CDR2 EKD. CDR3: CACDTLTRGYLRGDPQVLIF. CDR3 bases: TGTGCCTGTGACACATTAACTCGGGGATACTTAAGGGGGGATCCCCAAGTACTCATCTTT.

This clone was observed a few times. The likely explanation is a read error, given a far larger clone one base away. The chain joins TRDV2 to TRDJ1; TRDD3 matches 12 bases. The CDR3 consists of 20 residues. After removal of 1 base from V and 10 bases from J, the junction contained 24 bases not matched to a gene. Looked up from germline, CDR1 is GEAIGNYY and CDR2 is EKD. CDR3 DNA: TGTGCCTGTGACACATTAACTGGGGGATACTTAAAGGGGGAGCCCCAAGTACTCATCTTT. It specifies CACDTLTGGYLKGEPQVLIF.

On this clone: A far larger clone lies a single base away; this is likely a read error. The rearrangement uses TRDV2 and TRDJ1; the match to TRDD3 covers 8 bases. In germline, CDR1 is GEAIGNYY, CDR2 EKD. Germline trimming cut 0 bases from V and 9 bases from J; bases unmatched to any gene: 11. This CDR3 has 15 amino acids. The CDR3, as DNA: TGTGCCTGTGACACCCTTACTTGGGGATACAAGGAACTCATCTTT. This sequence encodes CACDTLTWGYKELIF.

In the case of this clone: Given a far larger clone just one base away, this is likely a sequencing read error. Other nucleotide sequences in the sample specify the same CDR3. The chain uses TRDV2 and TRDJ1; no reliable D call. The V and J ends lost 3 bases and 0 bases respectively, with 10 bases between them. Germline CDR1 and CDR2: GEAIGNYY and EKD. This CDR3 comprises 14 residues. The CDR3 sequence is CACDPIGYTDKLIF. DNA for the CDR3: TGTGCCTGTGACCCCATCGGGTACACCGATAAACTCATCTTT.

There are a few counts of this clone. TCRdb pairs this DNA with a much larger clone's protein that differs at residue 10, likely a read error; the protein shown was translated from the DNA. The rearrangement uses TRDV2 and TRDJ1, with TRDD3 matching over 10 bases. The CDR3 totals 16 residues. From germline, CDR1 is GEAIGNYY and CDR2 EKD. V dropped 3 bases and J dropped 4; count of bases not matched to a gene: 10. The CDR3 protein is CACDGMGDTRVDKLIF. Here the CDR3 DNA reads TGTGCCTGTGACGGAATGGGGGATACTAGGGTCGATAAACTCATCTTT.

This clone showed up just a few times. This DNA's translation and the protein TCRdb lists, from a much larger clone, do not match at residue 3, likely due to a read error; the protein shown is translated from the DNA. The gene calls are TRDV2 and TRDJ1; D call uncertain. Germline V gene sequence: CDR1 GEAIGNYY, CDR2 EKD. Trimming took 7 bases from V and 0 from J, leaving 14 bases between them. The CDR3 runs 14 residues. The CDR3 protein is CAWDPIGYTDKLIF. CDR3 DNA: TGTGCCTGGGACCCCATTGGGTACACCGATAAACTCATCTTT.

This clone was observed a few times. The TCRdb record carries a much larger clone's protein, which differs from this DNA's translation at residue 4; a read error is the likely cause, and the protein listed here is the DNA translation. V and J are TRDV2 and TRDJ2; no definite D call. Near its end, the DNA agrees better with TRDJ1, so the J call may be wrong. Germline-derived CDR1 and CDR2 are GEAIGNYY and EKD. There are 14 residues in the CDR3. The CDR3 bases are TGTGCCTGTAACCCCATTGGGTACACCGATAAACTCATCTTT. It specifies CACNPIGYTDKLIF.

Only a few counts were recorded for this clone. This DNA translates differently at residue 16 from the TCRdb protein, which is that of a much larger clone; a read error is likely, and the protein shown is the DNA's own translation. The chain carries TRDV2 and TRDJ1; weak D call: TRDD3 (6 bases). Germline V CDR1 and CDR2: GEAIGNYY, EKD. The CDR3 spans 19 residues. The CDR3 DNA follows: TGTGCCTGTGACCCCGTCCGACCAGGCTGGGGAGGGCTAACCGATAATCTCATCTTT. Amino acid sequence: CACDPVRPGWGGLTDNLIF.

This clone was seen a few times. Given a much more abundant clone one base away, this may be a read error. This sequence joins TRDV2 and TRDJ1; 9 nucleotides align to TRDD3. Trimming at V came to 3 bases and at J to 0 bases, leaving 10 bases not matched to a gene. The germline CDR1 and CDR2 sequences are GEAIGNYY and EKD. This CDR3 contains 17 residues. The CDR3 DNA follows: TGTGCCTGTGACGACGTTCAGGGGGATACTGACACCGATAAACTCATCTTT. Amino acid sequence: CACDDVQGDTDTDKLIF.

As for this clone: This likely came from a read error, as a far larger clone is one base away. Distinct nucleotide sequences in the sample also encode this CDR3. The chain recombines TRDV2 with TRDJ1, with D uncertain. Germline values: CDR1 GEAIGNYY, CDR2 EKD. V was shortened by 3 bases and J by 3 bases, with 25 bases between the two germline ends. The CDR3 covers 18 residues. The CDR3 sequence: CACDHIGGGSRTPDKLIF. CDR3 DNA sequence: TGTGCCTGTGACCACATAGGAGGAGGTTCGCGTACACCCGATAAACTCATCTTT.

Turning to this clone: With a far larger clone one base away, a read error is the likely cause. The identical CDR3 is also encoded by other nucleotide sequences in the sample. This chain uses TRDV2 with TRDJ1; 12 bases align to TRDD3. In germline, CDR1 is GEAIGNYY, CDR2 EKD. The CDR3 covers 20 residues. Trimming at V came to 4 bases and at J to 10 bases, leaving 27 bases not matched to a gene. CDR3 amino acids: CACDTLTGGYLRGEPQVLIF. The DNA for the CDR3 is TGTGCCTGTGATACATTAACTGGGGGATACTTAAGGGGGGAGCCCCAAGTACTCATCTTT.

Worth noting for this clone: TCRdb records a much larger clone's protein for this DNA, with a difference at residue 10 that likely arises from a read error; the protein given is the translation of the DNA. This rearrangement joins TRDV2 to TRDJ1; D gene ambiguous. The germline V gene has CDR1 GEAIGNYY and CDR2 EKD. The CDR3 consists of 14 residues. The CDR3 is CACDPIGYTVKLIF. The CDR3 DNA follows: TGTGCCTGTGACCCCATTGGGTACACCGTTAAACTCATCTTT.

This clone is large in the sample. The chain combines TRDV2 with TRDJ1; 8 bases agree with TRDD3. Germline-derived CDR1 and CDR2 are GEAIGNYY and EKD. The CDR3 has 17 residues. Trimming took 0 bases from V and 0 from J; bases not matched to a gene: 8. The CDR3 coding sequence is TGTGCCTGTGACACCGTTCAGGGGGATAGATACACCGATAAACTCATCTTT. Its protein is CACDTVQGDRYTDKLIF.

This clone showed up just a few times. TCRdb's listed protein matches a much larger clone and diverges from this DNA's translation at residue 3, likely through a read error; the protein shown comes from the DNA. CDR3 region: CATKTDKLIF. CDR3 sequence (DNA): TGTGCTACAAAGACCGATAAACTCATCTTT. The chain employs TRDV1 and TRDJ1; D remains ambiguous. Germline assignment: CDR1 TSWWSYY and CDR2 QGS. V lost 11 bases and J lost 2, with 6 bases in between. The CDR3 sequence is 10 residues long.

Concerning this clone itself: The TCRdb protein comes from a much larger clone and disagrees with this DNA's translation at residue 11, likely due to a read error; the protein given here is derived from the DNA. The chain employs TRDV2 and TRDJ1, with 8 bases lining up with TRDD3. Germline assignment: CDR1 GEAIGNYY and CDR2 EKD. V shed 0 bases and J 1 base; nucleotides not matched to a gene: 12. This CDR3 has 18 amino acids. The CDR3 loop reads CACDTVDRGYKSTDKLIF. The CDR3 DNA sequence: TGTGCCTGTGACACCGTTGACCGGGGATACAAGAGCACCGATAAACTCATCTTT.

The table lists this clone with a few counts. The translation of this DNA and the TCRdb protein of a much larger clone differ at residue 5, probably owing to a read error; the protein shown here is translated from the DNA. Other DNA sequences in the sample encode the same CDR3. The CDR3 sequence: CACDRMGDTKVDKLIF. The CDR3 region has the DNA TGTGCCTGTGACAGAATGGGGGATACTAAGGTCGATAAACTCATCTTT. The chain links TRDV2 to TRDJ1, with 10 positions matching TRDD3. J gave up 4 bases and V 2 bases, and 9 bases lay outside the gene matches. This CDR3 contains 16 residues. Germline V gene lookup returns CDR1 GEAIGNYY and CDR2 EKD.

About this clone: This likely reflects a read error, since a far larger clone is one base away. Other DNA sequences from this sample encode an identical CDR3 as well. V gene TRDV2 combines with J gene TRDJ1; 9 bases align to TRDD3. CDR1 GEAIGNYY and CDR2 EKD come from the germline V gene. The CDR3 spans 17 residues. The CDR3 here is CACDTLGDGDGSDKLIF. The CDR3 DNA sequence: TGTGCCTGTGACACTCTGGGGGATGGGGACGGTAGCGATAAACTTATCTTT.

Only a few counts were recorded for this clone. The TCRdb record carries a much larger clone's protein, which differs from this DNA's translation at residue 13; a read error is the likely cause, and the protein listed here is the DNA translation. The chain links TRDV2 to TRDJ3, with 9 bases matching TRDD3. V was clipped by 0 bases and J by 5 bases; unmatched bases: 13. The CDR3 length is 20 residues. From germline, CDR1 is GEAIGNYY and CDR2 EKD. CDR3 bases: TGTGCCTGTGACACCGCGGCTTTGGGGGATAAGGCCAGGGACACCCGACAGATGTTTTTC. It specifies CACDTAALGDKARDTRQMFF.

A remark on this clone: The protein that TCRdb holds for this DNA derives from a much larger clone and differs from the translated DNA at residue 17, which likely indicates a read error; the protein shown here is translated from the DNA. This chain uses TRDV2 with TRDJ1, with 8 positions matching TRDD3. CDR3 length: 18 residues. Germline CDR1 is GEAIGNYY and CDR2 is EKD. CDR3 amino acids: CACDPVLGANIYTDKLTF. The CDR3 DNA reads TGTGCCTGTGACCCCGTACTGGGGGCCAATATTTACACCGATAAACTCACCTTT.

Regarding this clone: Since a far larger clone is one base different, this is likely a read error. Different DNA sequences within this sample yield the same CDR3. V and J are TRDV2 and TRDJ1, with 10 bases lining up with TRDD3. The CDR3 has 16 residues. The germline V gene has CDR1 GEAIGNYY and CDR2 EKD. The CDR3 spells CACDGMGDTKVDKLIF. In nucleotides, the CDR3 is TGTGCCTGTGACGGAATGGGGGATACTAAGGTCGATAAACTAATCTTT.

In this sample, this clone is large. This rearrangement joins TRDV2 to TRDJ1, with D possibly matching TRDD3 (6 bases). Germline CDR1 is GEAIGNYY and CDR2 is EKD. The CDR3 runs 17 residues. Trimming pared 0 bases from V and 3 bases from J, leaving 19 bases between. This CDR3 is CACDTVGVPGESDKLIF. As DNA, the CDR3 is TGTGCCTGTGACACCGTGGGGGTCCCGGGGGAGTCCGATAAACTCATCTTT.

On this clone: A read error is the likely source, as a far larger clone sits one nucleotide away. The J gene is TRDJ2, the V gene TRDV1, with TRDD3 matching over 11 bases. Matching the DNA to germline supplied the J gene, which TCRdb does not give. The junction had 31 bases not matched to a gene; V was cut back by 2 bases and J by 5 bases. CDR3 length equals 25 residues. Germline CDR1 is TSWWSYY and CDR2 is QGS. The CDR3 spells CALGERERSVLHGKWGIRGTAQLFF. The DNA of the CDR3 is TGTGCTCTTGGGGAAAGAGAAAGAAGCGTCCTACACGGGAAATGGGGGATACGCGGTACAGCACAACTCTTCTTT.

This sequence joins TRDV2 and TRDJ1; 10 nucleotides match TRDD3. Per germline, CDR1 GEAIGNYY and CDR2 EKD. With 0 bases clipped from V and 0 bases from J, the junction kept 12 bases outside the gene matches. The CDR3 totals 19 residues. CDR3: CACDTLSTGGSFYTDKLIF. In nucleotides, the CDR3 is TGTGCCTGTGACACCCTATCGACTGGGGGATCTTTTTACACCGATAAACTCATCTTT.

The chain recombines TRDV2 with TRDJ1; 8 positions match TRDD3. In germline, CDR1 is GEAIGNYY, CDR2 EKD. There are 16 residues in the CDR3. Unmatched junction bases numbered 8, after V lost 3 bases and J lost 0 bases. In DNA, the CDR3 is TGTGCCTGTGACCCCGTACTGGGGGCCAACACCGATAAACTCATCTTT. Translated: CACDPVLGANTDKLIF.

Sample share makes this clone medium-sized. This sequence joins TRDV2 and TRDJ1; 11 nucleotides match TRDD3. The germline V gene has CDR1 GEAIGNYY and CDR2 EKD. The CDR3 contains 18 residues. Losses at the gene ends were 0 bases for V and 2 bases for J; bases not matched to a gene: 10. Here the CDR3 reads CACDTLVGDTRRTDKLIF. CDR3 coding DNA: TGTGCCTGTGACACCTTGGTGGGGGATACGCGTCGGACCGATAAACTCATCTTT.